This TCR beta chain was recorded in a study of shared T cell receptors in the human thymus (dated by TCRdb to the early 2020s). Study-level background: The study examined how self-reactive, shared T-cell receptor alpha chains are generated in the human thymus.

Library method: the immunoSEQ multiplex PCR assay. Imported from immuneACCESS, the table was reduced by TCRdb to in-frame sequences with V and J called. These copies leave out some clones; in studies compared against another copy, an unresolved V gene accounts for under half, and the cause of the remainder is not known. The sample table holds about 380,000 clones, of which about 95% were seen once. The top ten clonotypes cover roughly 0.021% of the sample. In the case of this clone: Its antigen is still unknown. No base quality information exists; no much larger clone differs at one position.

Sample: thymocytes. This sequence originates from a human donor.

DNA sequence: TGTGCCACCGGCCGCCATGAGCAGTTCTTC. Its protein is CATGRHEQFF. The chain uses TRBV19 and TRBJ2-1, with the D gene too uncertain to name. V is clipped by 10 bases and J by 8 bases, and the sequence between their germline boundaries is 9 bases long. The CDR3 numbers 10 residues from cysteine through phenylalanine. The read is trimmed to its CDR3 DNA, 30 bases read in frame from base 1. Looking up the germline V gene (reference sequence) yields CDR1 LNHDA and CDR2 SQIVND.